This T cell receptor beta chain originates from a study of blood T cell repertoires in COVID-19. On the study more broadly: PBMCs, B-cell-depleted T cells, or T cells were the source of the cDNA or gDNA that made up the material.

The V gene's germline CDR1 is GTSNPN and CDR2 SVGIG (reference sequence). The V and J ends lost 5 bases and 5 bases, in that order; junction bases with no gene match: 8. CDR3 size: 14 residues. As originally analysed: Estimates of nucleated cell counts were drawn from the amplification of reference gene primers. Clones were read by immunoSEQ multiplex PCR, and TCRdb kept only the in-frame ones, dropping some. That table gives V, J and clone size, and the DNA gave D and trimming. The sample records about 300,000 clones, around 92% being singletons. The sample consisted of peripheral blood. The origin of this receptor is a woman aged 25 to 45 with COVID-19, enrolled during active disease. This chain links TRBV30 with TRBJ1-3, with 8 bases lining up with TRBD1. CDR3 DNA: TGTGCCTGGTTCCCGCGACAGGGGAGAAACACCATATATTTT. Translated, it gives CAWFPRQGRNTIYF.